These 23 T cell receptor beta chains share one sample of origin, sequenced in a study of human T cells and chemical hapten exposure (dated by TCRdb to about 2021). Explained via the paper, the time point label denotes: pre-sensitization, week 0. Reading the label with the study, this specimen's treatment or condition is: therapeutic diphenylcyclopropenone sensitization with weekly scalp DPC. Library creation used RACE. For sequencing, a NextSeq 500 was employed. TCRdb reran the public reads through fastp at Q25 and MiXCR, keeping productive beta chains. Rows with a matching CDR3 protein are joined into one entry that keeps the most common DNA and genes. The table for this sample lists approximately 320,000 distinct CDR3 sequences; 5% to 6.5% of them were counted only once. Clones ranked in the top ten supply about 8.7% of the sample. The sample consisted of whole blood, taken in connection with sensitization to the hapten diphenylcyclopropenone (DPC). Source of these receptors: a woman between 18 and 29 years old with alopecia areata. Some clones in this sample may be carry-over from other donors' samples.

This clonotype has ten or more counts. In DNA, the CDR3 is TGTGCCAGCAGTCGAGGACAGGGGGCAGATACGCAGTATTTT. It encodes CASSRGQGADTQYF. The chain carries TRBV6-5 and TRBJ2-3, with TRBD1 matching over 10 bases. The CDR3 spans 14 residues. The V segment lost 5 bases and the J segment 4 bases; nucleotides outside the gene matches: 3. Germline-derived CDR1 and CDR2 are MNHEY and SVGAGI.

This clonotype has ten or more counts. The chain is built from TRBV10-3 and TRBJ2-7, with D possibly TRBD1 on 6 matching bases. The CDR3 is made up of 14 amino acids. The V end lost 4 bases, the J end lost 0 bases, and 10 bases lay between the germline ends. Germline V CDR1 and CDR2: ENHRY, SYGVKD. The CDR3 DNA is TGTGCCATCAGTGGTGGGGGCCCCTCCTACGAGCAGTACTTC. Protein sequence: CAISGGGPSYEQYF.

This clonotype was seen many times. The rearrangement links TRBV6-1 to TRBJ1-5; D unresolved. CDR3 length: 13 residues. CDR1 is MNHNS, CDR2 SASEGT, per germline. V was cut by 6 bases and J by 4 bases, with 10 bases left in between. The CDR3 nucleotides are TGTGCCAGCAGCCCCAACAGAAATCAGCCCCAGCATTTT. This sequence encodes CASSPNRNQPQHF.

The chain combines TRBV4-1 with TRBJ1-1; 7 bases agree with TRBD1. The V gene's germline CDR1 is MGHRA and CDR2 YSYEKL. Unmatched junction bases numbered 8, after V lost 6 bases and J lost 4 bases. The CDR3 spans 14 residues. In DNA form, the CDR3 reads TGCGCCAGCAGGGAAACAGGGGTGGCCACTGAAGCTTTCTTT. Amino acids: CASRETGVATEAFF.

In its sample, this clonotype was seen many times. The rearrangement joins TRBV7-2 to TRBJ1-3, with TRBD1 matching 7 bases. Losses at the gene ends were 6 bases for V and 1 base for J; bases not matched to a gene: 9. CDR1 SGHTA and CDR2 FQGNSA come from the germline V gene. This CDR3 is 16 amino acids long. For the CDR3, the DNA is TGTGCCAGCAGACAGGGGCTAGAAGGTTCTGGAAACACCATATATTTT. This translates into CASRQGLEGSGNTIYF.

The V gene is TRBV7-2, the J gene TRBJ1-5; TRBD1 might be the D (5 bases). The V end was cut by 5 bases, the J end by 6 bases, with 23 bases between. The CDR3 runs 17 residues. The germline CDR1 and CDR2 sequences are SGHTA and FQGNSA. CDR3 in DNA: TGTGCCAGCAGCCCTAGGTCCCCCGGGGGTAGGGGTCAGCCCCAGCATTTT. The encoded protein is CASSPRSPGGRGQPQHF.

The table lists this clonotype with a few counts. One end of the junction varies from germline; a read error may be responsible. The V call is TRBV12-3 or TRBV12-4, the J call TRBJ2-7, with 7 bases fitting TRBD1. The CDR3 runs 14 residues. The CDR3 here is CASSLAQGSYEQYF. The CDR3 nucleotides read TGTGCCAGCAGTCTAGCACAGGGGTCCTACGAGCAGTACTTC.

This clonotype showed up many times. The chain links TRBV7-3 to TRBJ2-5, with 7 bases aligning to TRBD1. V trimming: 4 bases; J trimming: 2 bases; junction bases outside the gene matches: 4. CDR1 is SGHTA, CDR2 FQGTGA, per germline. The CDR3 runs 14 residues. The CDR3 nucleotides are TGTGCCAGCAGCTCGGGACAGCTACAAGAGACCCAGTACTTC. It encodes CASSSGQLQETQYF.

The chain couples TRBV7-9 to TRBJ2-5; 7 bases are shared with TRBD2. Germline trimming cut 7 bases from V and 9 bases from J; bases unmatched to any gene: 8. CDR1 is SEHNR, CDR2 FQNEAQ, per germline (reference sequence). This CDR3 spans 12 amino acids. The CDR3 nucleotides read TGTGCCAGCAAAGGGGCGGGGGACGCCCAGTACTTC. This codes for CASKGAGDAQYF.

This clonotype was picked up many times. The chain uses TRBV12-3 or TRBV12-4 and TRBJ1-4; D perhaps matches TRBD1 (6 bases). V lost 8 bases to trimming and J lost 7 bases, with 14 bases between them. There are 13 residues in the CDR3. CDR3 sequence (DNA): TGTGCCAGCGGGGGGAAGGGGGGTGAAAAACTGTTTTTT. This sequence encodes CASGGKGGEKLFF.

This clonotype was seen a few times. The chain recombines TRBV20-1 with TRBJ2-1; D is perhaps TRBD2 (6 bases). Germline V lookup: CDR1 DFQATT, CDR2 SNEGSKA (reference sequence). The CDR3 loop spans 15 amino acids. V was clipped by 5 bases and J by 1 base, with 15 bases between them. For the CDR3, the DNA is TGCAGTGCTGGTAACGGGGGTGTTTCCTACAATGAGCAGTTCTTC. Amino acids: CSAGNGGVSYNEQFF.

This clonotype was seen ten or more times. The V gene is TRBV4-3, the J gene TRBJ2-3; 9 bases match TRBD2. The length of the CDR3 is 17 residues. CDR1 is LGHNA and CDR2 is YSLEER in the germline V gene. V was pared by 0 bases and J by 2 bases, with 6 bases of the junction left unmatched. The CDR3 nucleotides read TGCGCCAGCAGCCAAGAACTTGGCGGGGGGGCCACAGATACGCAGTATTTT. Amino acid sequence: CASSQELGGGATDTQYF.

This clonotype was picked up a small number of times. The rearrangement links TRBV5-1 to TRBJ2-3; TRBD2 matches 14 bases. The CDR3 consists of 16 residues. The junction had 7 bases not matched to a gene; V was cut back by 6 bases and J by 4 bases. Germline CDR1 SGHRS, CDR2 YFSETQ. The CDR3 nucleotides read TGCGCCAGCACCGAGAGGACTAGCGGGGGGCCAGATACGCAGTATTTT. The encoded protein is CASTERTSGGPDTQYF.

The CDR3 nucleotides read TGTGCCAGCAGCCGGGGAGGGGGAGAAGACTATGGCTACACCTTC. Translated: CASSRGGGEDYGYTF. The rearrangement joins TRBV28 to TRBJ1-2; possibly TRBD1 for D (6 bases). V lost 6 bases, J lost 3 bases, and 17 bases lay in between. CDR3 length: 15 residues. Looked up from germline, CDR1 is MDHEN and CDR2 is SYDVKM.

This clonotype was observed many times. This sequence joins TRBV6-5 and TRBJ1-2, with 9 bases matching TRBD1. Germline values: CDR1 MNHEY, CDR2 SVGAGI. The CDR3 contains 15 residues. With 0 bases clipped from V and 5 bases from J, the junction kept 4 bases outside the gene matches. The CDR3 DNA is TGTGCCAGCAGTTACTCGACAGGGGGTCTATATGGCTACACCTTC. Amino acids: CASSYSTGGLYGYTF.

This clonotype was counted only a few times. The chain is built from TRBV7-2 and TRBJ1-3, with D uncertain. Germline CDR1 and CDR2: SGHTA and FQGNSA. The CDR3 is made up of 16 amino acids. V lost 1 base and J 0 bases, leaving 10 bases between the germline ends. CDR3 in amino acids: CASSLELPNSGNTIYF. DNA of the CDR3: TGTGCCAGCAGCTTAGAATTACCGAACTCTGGAAACACCATATATTTT. The whole variable domain, remainder taken from reference TRBV7-2 and TRBJ1-3, is GAGVSQSPSNKVTEKGKDVELRCDPISGHTALYWYRQSLGQGLEFLIYFQGNSAPDKSGLPSDRFSAERTGGSVSTLTIQRTQQEDSAVYLCASSLELPNSGNTIYFGEGSWLTVV.

The chain combines TRBV12-5 with TRBJ1-1; a weak D match, TRBD1 (5 bases). The V and J ends lost 2 bases and 1 base respectively, with 11 bases between them. CDR3 length: 15 residues. The germline CDR1 and CDR2 sequences are LGHNT and FRNRAP. This CDR3 reads CASGLSSTENTEAFF. For the CDR3, the DNA is TGTGCTAGTGGTTTGTCCTCGACAGAGAACACTGAAGCTTTCTTT.

CDR3 sequence reads: CASSSQVDQETQYF. In DNA, the CDR3 is TGTGCCAGCAGTTCCCAGGTTGACCAAGAGACCCAGTACTTC. The chain employs TRBV6-5 and TRBJ2-5, with D hard to call. CDR1 MNHEY and CDR2 SVGAGI come from the germline V gene. The V gene lost 4 bases and the J gene lost 0 bases, with 9 bases spanning the gap. CDR3 length: 14 amino acids.

V is TRBV12-3 or TRBV12-4 and J is TRBJ2-3, with D unresolved. The CDR3 totals 13 residues. V was pared by 5 bases and J by 2 bases, with 8 bases between. CDR3 DNA sequence: TGTGCCAGCAGTCTCACAATCACAGATACGCAGTATTTT. Translating it yields CASSLTITDTQYF.

This clonotype was counted only a few times. The chain uses TRBV20-1 and TRBJ2-2; perhaps TRBD2 as D (5 bases). V shed 7 bases and J shed 5 bases, with 14 bases lying between them. Germline CDR1 and CDR2: DFQATT and SNEGSKA (reference sequence). This CDR3 contains 13 residues. CDR3 in amino acids: CSGTWGVTGELFF. In nucleotides, the CDR3 is TGCAGTGGTACTTGGGGAGTGACCGGGGAGCTGTTTTTT.

This chain uses TRBV10-3 with TRBJ1-1, with D uncertain. V lost 5 bases, J lost 4 bases, and 17 bases lay in between. The CDR3 extends over 15 amino acids. Germline assignment: CDR1 ENHRY and CDR2 SYGVKD. The CDR3 spells CAISPSVGAGTEAFF. Here the CDR3 DNA reads TGTGCCATCAGTCCCAGTGTTGGAGCGGGCACTGAAGCTTTCTTT.

This clonotype came up many times. The gene calls are TRBV29-1 and TRBJ1-2; no firm D call. The CDR3 contains 11 residues. The germline V gene has CDR1 SQVTM and CDR2 ANQGSEA. Between the trimmed V and J ends, which lost 5 bases and 8 bases, there was a span of 12 bases. The CDR3 sequence is CSVPSGYGYTF. The CDR3 region has the DNA TGCAGCGTTCCATCCGGTTACGGCTACACCTTC.

This clonotype was observed a handful of times. The V and J genes are TRBV4-1 and TRBJ1-2, with 7 bases matching TRBD1. V shed 2 bases, J shed 7 bases, and the junction held 7 bases outside the gene matches. CDR1 and CDR2 from the germline V gene are MGHRA and YSYEKL. The CDR3 runs 14 residues. The CDR3 DNA sequence: TGCGCCAGCAGCCAAATACAGGGGTGGCGTGGCTACACCTTC. Its protein product is CASSQIQGWRGYTF.